The 9 T cell receptor beta chains below come from one sample, sequenced in a study of neurological immune-mediated disorders. TCRdb analysed the 5' RACE reads with MiXCR anew, one entry per CDR3 protein. This table has tens of thousands of distinct CDR3 sequences, 3% to 4% appearing once. The material sequenced was PBMCs. The receptors were sampled from a woman between 45 and 60 years old with multiple sclerosis.

This clonotype was seen many times. The chain links TRBV20-1 to TRBJ2-1; 9 bases are a match to TRBD2. Germline CDR1 is DFQATT and CDR2 is SNEGSKA (reference sequence). The CDR3 runs 15 residues. J was trimmed by 6 bases and V by 0 bases; bases with no gene match: 6. As DNA, the CDR3 is TGCAGTGCTAGAGATGGAAAACTAGCGGGCAATGAGCAGTTCTTC. This sequence encodes CSARDGKLAGNEQFF.

This clonotype was seen only a few times. The rearrangement links TRBV20-1 to TRBJ2-1; a weak D match, TRBD2 (5 bases). The CDR3 runs 14 residues. Germline CDR1 is DFQATT and CDR2 is SNEGSKA (reference sequence). V was cut by 5 bases and J by 0 bases, with 11 bases left in between. The CDR3 sequence is CSARRASSYNEQFF. The CDR3 nucleotides are TGCAGTGCTCGGCGGGCGAGCTCCTACAATGAGCAGTTCTTC.

This clonotype showed up many times. The chain recombines TRBV5-1 with TRBJ1-1; D is unresolved. CDR3 size: 14 residues. V lost 1 base to trimming and J lost 1 base, with 8 bases between them. CDR1 is SGHRS and CDR2 is YFSETQ in the germline V gene. The CDR3 DNA follows: TGCGCCAGCAGCTTGACCGCGGGGAACACTGAAGCTTTCTTT. Encoded protein: CASSLTAGNTEAFF.

This clonotype was observed many times. V is TRBV15 and J is TRBJ1-4; D gene ambiguous. Trimming stripped 1 base from V and 8 bases from J, with 11 bases between. Germline CDR1 is LNHNV and CDR2 is YYDKDF (reference sequence). This CDR3 is built from 14 residues. The CDR3 spells CATSRGAGREKLFF. Here the CDR3 DNA reads TGTGCCACCAGCAGAGGGGCCGGAAGGGAAAAACTGTTTTTT.

This clonotype was seen ten or more times. The gene calls are TRBV11-2 and TRBJ1-4; unclear D gene. The CDR3 loop spans 16 amino acids. V was pared by 3 bases and J by 5 bases, with 16 bases between. In germline, CDR1 is SGHAT, CDR2 FQNNGV. CDR3 sequence reads: CASSLTMRTSNEKLFF. The CDR3 nucleotides read TGTGCCAGCAGCTTGACTATGCGGACCTCAAATGAAAAACTGTTTTTT.

This clonotype was observed at least ten times. The chain has TRBV27 and TRBJ1-2; no clear D. The CDR3 loop spans 12 amino acids. From germline, CDR1 is MNHEY and CDR2 SMNVEV (reference sequence). V was cut by 4 bases and J by 7 bases, with 10 bases left in between. CDR3 bases: TGTGCCAGCAGTTCCACCTTGAGTGGCTACACCTTC. Its protein product is CASSSTLSGYTF.

This rearrangement joins TRBV20-1 to TRBJ1-5, with a possible D match to TRBD1 (5 bases). CDR1 is DFQATT, CDR2 SNEGSKA, per germline (reference sequence). CDR3 size: 16 residues. V dropped 3 bases and J dropped 0 bases, with 15 bases sitting between them. The CDR3 protein is CSARRATVNSNQPQHF. The DNA for the CDR3 is TGCAGTGCTAGGAGGGCGACAGTGAATAGCAATCAGCCCCAGCATTTT.

The sample holds a few counts of this clonotype. The V gene is TRBV4-2, the J gene TRBJ1-3; unclear D gene. Germline loops: CDR1 LGHNA, CDR2 YNFKEQ. This CDR3 spans 17 amino acids. V was trimmed by 0 bases and J by 0 bases, leaving 12 bases between them. The CDR3 DNA reads TGTGCCAGCAGCCAAGATCCCGCCAGACTCTCTGGAAACACCATATATTTT. It translates to CASSQDPARLSGNTIYF.

This clonotype was found many times. V usage is TRBV20-1 and J usage is TRBJ2-4; the D gene is possibly TRBD2 (5 bases). This CDR3 comprises 17 residues. In germline, CDR1 is DFQATT, CDR2 SNEGSKA (reference sequence). The V end was cut by 3 bases, the J end by 0 bases, with 18 bases between. The CDR3 DNA reads TGCAGTGCTAGGGGCCTAGCTGGGAATATAGCCAAAAACATTCAGTACTTC. This sequence encodes CSARGLAGNIAKNIQYF.